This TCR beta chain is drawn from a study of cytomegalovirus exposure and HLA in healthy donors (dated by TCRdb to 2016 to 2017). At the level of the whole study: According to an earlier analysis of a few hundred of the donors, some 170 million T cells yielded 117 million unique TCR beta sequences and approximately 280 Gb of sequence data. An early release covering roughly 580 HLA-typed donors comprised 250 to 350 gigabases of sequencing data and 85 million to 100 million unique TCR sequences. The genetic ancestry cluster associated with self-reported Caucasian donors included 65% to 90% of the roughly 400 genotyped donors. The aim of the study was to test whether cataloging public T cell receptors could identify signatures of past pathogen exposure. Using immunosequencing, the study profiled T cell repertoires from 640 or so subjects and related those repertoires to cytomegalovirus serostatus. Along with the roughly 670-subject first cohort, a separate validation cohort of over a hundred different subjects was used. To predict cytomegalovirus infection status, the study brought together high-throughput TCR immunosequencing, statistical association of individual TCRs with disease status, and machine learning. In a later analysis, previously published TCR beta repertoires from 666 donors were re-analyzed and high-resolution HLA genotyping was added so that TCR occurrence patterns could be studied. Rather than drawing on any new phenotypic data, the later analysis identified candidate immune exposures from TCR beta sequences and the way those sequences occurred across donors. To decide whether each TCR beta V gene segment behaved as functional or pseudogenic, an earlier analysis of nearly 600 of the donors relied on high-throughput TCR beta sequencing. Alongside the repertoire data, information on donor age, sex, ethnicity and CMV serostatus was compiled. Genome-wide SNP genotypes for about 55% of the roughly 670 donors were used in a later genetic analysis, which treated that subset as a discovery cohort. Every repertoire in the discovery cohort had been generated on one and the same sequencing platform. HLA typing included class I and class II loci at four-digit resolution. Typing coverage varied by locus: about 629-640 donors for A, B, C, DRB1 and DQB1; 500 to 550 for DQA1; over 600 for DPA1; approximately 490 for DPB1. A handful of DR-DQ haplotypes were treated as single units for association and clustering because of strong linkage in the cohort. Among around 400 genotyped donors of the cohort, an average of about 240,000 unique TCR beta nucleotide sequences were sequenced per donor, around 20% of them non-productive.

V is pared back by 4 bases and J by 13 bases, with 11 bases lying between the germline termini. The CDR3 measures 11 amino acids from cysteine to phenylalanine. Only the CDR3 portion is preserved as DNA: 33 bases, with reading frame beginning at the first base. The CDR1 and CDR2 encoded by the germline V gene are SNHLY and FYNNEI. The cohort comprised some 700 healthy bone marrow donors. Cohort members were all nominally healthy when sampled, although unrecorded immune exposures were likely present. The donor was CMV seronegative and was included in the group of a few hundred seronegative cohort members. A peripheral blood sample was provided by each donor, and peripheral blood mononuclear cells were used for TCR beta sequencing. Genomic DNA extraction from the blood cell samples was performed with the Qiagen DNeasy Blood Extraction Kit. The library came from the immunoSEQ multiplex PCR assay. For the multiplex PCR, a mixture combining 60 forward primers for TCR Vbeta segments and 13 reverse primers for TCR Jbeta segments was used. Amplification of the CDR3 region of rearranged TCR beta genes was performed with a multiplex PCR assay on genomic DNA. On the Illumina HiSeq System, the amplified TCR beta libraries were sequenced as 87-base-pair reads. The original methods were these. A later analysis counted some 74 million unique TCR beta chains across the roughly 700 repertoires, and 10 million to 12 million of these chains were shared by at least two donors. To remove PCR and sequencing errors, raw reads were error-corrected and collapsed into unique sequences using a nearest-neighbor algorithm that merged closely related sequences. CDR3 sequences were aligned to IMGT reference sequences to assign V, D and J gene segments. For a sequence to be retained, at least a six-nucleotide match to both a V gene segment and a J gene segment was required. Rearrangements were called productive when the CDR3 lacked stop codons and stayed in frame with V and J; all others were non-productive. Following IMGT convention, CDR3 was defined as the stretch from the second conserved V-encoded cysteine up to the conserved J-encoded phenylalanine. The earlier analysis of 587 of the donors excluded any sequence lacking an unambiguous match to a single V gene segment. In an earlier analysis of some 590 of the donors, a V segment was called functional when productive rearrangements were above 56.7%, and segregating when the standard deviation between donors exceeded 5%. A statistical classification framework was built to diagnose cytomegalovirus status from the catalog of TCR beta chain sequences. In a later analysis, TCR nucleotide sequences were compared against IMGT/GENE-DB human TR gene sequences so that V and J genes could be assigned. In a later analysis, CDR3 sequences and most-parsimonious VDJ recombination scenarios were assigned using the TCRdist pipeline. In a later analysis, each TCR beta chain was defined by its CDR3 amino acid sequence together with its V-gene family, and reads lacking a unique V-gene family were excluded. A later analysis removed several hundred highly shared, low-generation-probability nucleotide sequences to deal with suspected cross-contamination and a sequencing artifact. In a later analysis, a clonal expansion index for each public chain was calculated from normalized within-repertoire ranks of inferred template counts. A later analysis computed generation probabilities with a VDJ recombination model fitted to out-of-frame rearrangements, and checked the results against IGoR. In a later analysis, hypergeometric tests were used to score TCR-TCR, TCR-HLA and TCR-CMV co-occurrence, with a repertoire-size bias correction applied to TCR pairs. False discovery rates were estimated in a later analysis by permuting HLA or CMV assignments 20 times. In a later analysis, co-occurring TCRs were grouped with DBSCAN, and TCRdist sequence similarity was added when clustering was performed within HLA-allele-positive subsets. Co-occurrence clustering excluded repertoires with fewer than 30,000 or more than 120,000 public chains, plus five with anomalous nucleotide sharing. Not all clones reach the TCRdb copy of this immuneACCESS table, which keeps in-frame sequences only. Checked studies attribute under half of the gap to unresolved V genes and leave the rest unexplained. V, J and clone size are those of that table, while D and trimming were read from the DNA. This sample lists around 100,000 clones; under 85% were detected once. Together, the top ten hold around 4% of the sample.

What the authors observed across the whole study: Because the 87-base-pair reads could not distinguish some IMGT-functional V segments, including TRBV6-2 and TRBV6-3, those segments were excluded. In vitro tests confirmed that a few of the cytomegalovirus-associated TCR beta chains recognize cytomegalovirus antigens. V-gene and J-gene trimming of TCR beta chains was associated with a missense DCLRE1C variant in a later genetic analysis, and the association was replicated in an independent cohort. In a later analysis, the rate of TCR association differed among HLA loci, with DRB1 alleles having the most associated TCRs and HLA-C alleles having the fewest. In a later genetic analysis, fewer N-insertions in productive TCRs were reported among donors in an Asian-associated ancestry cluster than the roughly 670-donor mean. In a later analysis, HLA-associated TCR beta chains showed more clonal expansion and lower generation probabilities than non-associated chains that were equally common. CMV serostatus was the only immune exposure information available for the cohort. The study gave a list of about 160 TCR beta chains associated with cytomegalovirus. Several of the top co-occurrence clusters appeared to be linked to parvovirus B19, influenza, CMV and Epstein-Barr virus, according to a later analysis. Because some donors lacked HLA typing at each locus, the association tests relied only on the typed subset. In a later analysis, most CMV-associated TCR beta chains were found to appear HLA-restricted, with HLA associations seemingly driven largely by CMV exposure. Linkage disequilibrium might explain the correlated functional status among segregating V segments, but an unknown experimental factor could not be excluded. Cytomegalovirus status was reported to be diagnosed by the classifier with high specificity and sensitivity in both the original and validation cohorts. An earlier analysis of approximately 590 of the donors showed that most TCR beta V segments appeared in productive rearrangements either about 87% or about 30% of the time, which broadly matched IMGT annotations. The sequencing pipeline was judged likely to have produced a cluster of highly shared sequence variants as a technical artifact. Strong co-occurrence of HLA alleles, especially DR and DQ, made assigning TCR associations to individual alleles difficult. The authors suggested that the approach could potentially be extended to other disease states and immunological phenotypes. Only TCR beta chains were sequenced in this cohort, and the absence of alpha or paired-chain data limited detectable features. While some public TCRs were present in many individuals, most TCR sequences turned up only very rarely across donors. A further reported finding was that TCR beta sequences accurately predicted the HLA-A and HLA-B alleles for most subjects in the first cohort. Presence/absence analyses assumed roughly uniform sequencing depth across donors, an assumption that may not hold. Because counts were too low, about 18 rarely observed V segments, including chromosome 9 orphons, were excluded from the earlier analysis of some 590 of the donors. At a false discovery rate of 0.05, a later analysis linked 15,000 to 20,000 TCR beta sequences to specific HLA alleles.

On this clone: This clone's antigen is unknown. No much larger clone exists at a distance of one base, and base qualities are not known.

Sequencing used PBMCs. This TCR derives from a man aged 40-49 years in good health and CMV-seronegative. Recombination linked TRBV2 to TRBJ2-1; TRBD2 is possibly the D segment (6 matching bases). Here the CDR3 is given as CASSATGDQFF. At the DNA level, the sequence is TGTGCCAGCAGTGCGACGGGGGACCAGTTCTTC.